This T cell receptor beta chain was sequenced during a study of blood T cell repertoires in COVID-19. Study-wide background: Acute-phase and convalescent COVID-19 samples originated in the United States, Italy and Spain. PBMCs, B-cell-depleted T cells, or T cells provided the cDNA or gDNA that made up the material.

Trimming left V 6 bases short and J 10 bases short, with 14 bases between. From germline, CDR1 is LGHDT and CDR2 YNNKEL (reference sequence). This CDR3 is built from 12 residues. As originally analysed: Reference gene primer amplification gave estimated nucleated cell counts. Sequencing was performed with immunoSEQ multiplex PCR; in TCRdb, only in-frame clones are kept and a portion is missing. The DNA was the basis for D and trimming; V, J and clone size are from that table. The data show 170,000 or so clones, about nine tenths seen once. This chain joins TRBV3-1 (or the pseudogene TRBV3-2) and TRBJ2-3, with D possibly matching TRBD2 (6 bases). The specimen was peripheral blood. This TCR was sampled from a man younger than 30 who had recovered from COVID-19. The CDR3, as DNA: TGTGCCAGCAGAAACAAAGCGGGTGCGCAGTATTTT. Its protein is CASRNKAGAQYF.